This entry is about one T cell receptor (beta chain). This record comes from a study of cytomegalovirus exposure and HLA in healthy donors. Primers included in the PCR were 60 Vbeta and 13 Jbeta primers. Method: immunoSEQ multiplex PCR; TCRdb's copy keeps in-frame clones and lacks some. The sample gives 90,000 to 120,000 clones, less than 85% of which show up once; 2% to 3% is in the top ten. Germline-derived CDR1 and CDR2 are MNHNY and SVGAGI (reference sequence). The CDR3 contains 15 residues. Trimming took 2 bases from V and 0 from J, leaving 9 bases between them. The origin of this receptor is a man aged 18 to 29 in good health and CMV-seronegative. Sequences were obtained from PBMCs. The chain links TRBV6-6 to TRBJ2-3; D is uncertain. The CDR3 DNA sequence: TGTGCCAGCAGTTACCAGCGCCCTAGCACAGATACGCAGTATTTT. Its translation: CASSYQRPSTDTQYF.